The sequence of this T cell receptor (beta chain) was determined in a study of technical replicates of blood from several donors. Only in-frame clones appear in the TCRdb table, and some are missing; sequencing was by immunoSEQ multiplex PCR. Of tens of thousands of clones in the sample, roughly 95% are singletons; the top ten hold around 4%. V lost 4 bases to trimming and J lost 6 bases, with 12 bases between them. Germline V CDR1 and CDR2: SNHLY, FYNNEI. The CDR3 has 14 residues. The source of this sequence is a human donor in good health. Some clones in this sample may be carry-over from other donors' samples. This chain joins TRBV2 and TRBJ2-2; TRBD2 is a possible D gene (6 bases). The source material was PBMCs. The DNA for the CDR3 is TGTGCCAGCAGTGGCCAGAGACTAGCCGGGGAGCTGTTTTTT. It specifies CASSGQRLAGELFF.